This paragraph reports one T cell receptor beta chain. Its antigen remains unidentified. This CDR3 has 15 amino acids. Germline CDR1 MNHEY, CDR2 SMNVEV (reference sequence). This record belongs to a study of monozygotic twins with inflammatory bowel disease. Eight distinct reactions (per sample) were used to make the cDNA. Amplification used two nested PCRs: approximately 16 cycles, then around 9 cycles, on TCRalpha/TCRbeta cDNA. For each CDR3 protein, TCRdb gives one entry from its re-call of the 5' RACE reads, without DNA. Its table records roughly 300,000 distinct CDR3 sequences. Findings and caveats of the study: The analysis did not separate different T cell subtypes. Compared with healthy co-twins, IBD patients showed reduced TCRbeta repertoire diversity by inverse Simpson.

This chain uses TRBV27 with TRBJ1-5. This receptor was taken from a human donor with ulcerative colitis or Crohn's disease, or a healthy co-twin of an affected twin (not recorded which). Source material: blood. CDR3 amino acids: CASSLEGHSNQPQHF.